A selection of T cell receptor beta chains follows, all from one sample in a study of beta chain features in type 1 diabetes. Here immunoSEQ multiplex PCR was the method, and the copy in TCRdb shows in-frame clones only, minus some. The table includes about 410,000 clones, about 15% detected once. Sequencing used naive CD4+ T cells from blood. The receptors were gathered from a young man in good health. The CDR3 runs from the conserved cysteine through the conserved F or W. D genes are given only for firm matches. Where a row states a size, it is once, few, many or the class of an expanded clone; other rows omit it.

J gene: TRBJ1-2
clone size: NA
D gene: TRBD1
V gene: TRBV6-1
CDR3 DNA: TGTGCCAGCACAAAGACAGGGTATGGCTACACCTTC
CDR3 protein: CASTKTGYGYTF

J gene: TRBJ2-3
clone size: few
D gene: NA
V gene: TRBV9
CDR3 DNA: TGTGCCAGCAGCGGGCACCGGGCCCGACCTGTTTCAGATACGCAGTATTTT
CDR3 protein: CASSGHRARPVSDTQYF

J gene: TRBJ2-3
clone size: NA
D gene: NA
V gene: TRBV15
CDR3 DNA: TGTGCCACCAGGGGGACTCGGTTAGATACGCAGTATTTT
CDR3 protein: CATRGTRLDTQYF

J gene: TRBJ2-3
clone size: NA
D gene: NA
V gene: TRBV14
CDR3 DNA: TGTGCCAGCAGCCTCTGGGGGGCGAACACAGATACGCAGTATTTT
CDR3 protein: CASSLWGANTDTQYF

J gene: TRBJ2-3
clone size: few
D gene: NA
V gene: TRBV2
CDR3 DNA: TGTGCCAGCACTAGCACAGATACGCAGTATTTT
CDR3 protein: CASTSTDTQYF

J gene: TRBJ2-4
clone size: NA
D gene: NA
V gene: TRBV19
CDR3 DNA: TGTGCCAGTAGTATAGCGGGAGTCGGTAATAGTGAAAACATTCAGTACTTC
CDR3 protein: CASSIAGVGNSENIQYF

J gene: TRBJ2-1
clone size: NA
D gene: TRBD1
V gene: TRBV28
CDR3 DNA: TGTGCCAGCAGACGAGGGGACAGATACTACAATGAGCAGTTCTTC
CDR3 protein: CASRRGDRYYNEQFF

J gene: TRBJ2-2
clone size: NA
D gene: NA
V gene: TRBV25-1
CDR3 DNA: TGTGCCAGCAGTGAACGGCTTAACACCGGGGAGCTGTTTTTT
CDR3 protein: CASSERLNTGELFF

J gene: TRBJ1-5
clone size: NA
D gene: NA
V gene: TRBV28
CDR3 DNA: TGTGCCAGCAGTTTAAATGGGAGGAATCAGCCCCAGCATTTT
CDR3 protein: CASSLNGRNQPQHF

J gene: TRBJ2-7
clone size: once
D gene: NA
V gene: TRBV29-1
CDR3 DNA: TGCAGCGTTGCCCGTCCCTACGAGCAGTACTTC
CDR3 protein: CSVARPYEQYF

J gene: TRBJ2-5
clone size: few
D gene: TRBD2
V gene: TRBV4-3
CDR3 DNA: TGCGCCAGCAGCCGGCATAGCGGGAGTGGGGAGACCCAGTACTTC
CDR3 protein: CASSRHSGSGETQYF

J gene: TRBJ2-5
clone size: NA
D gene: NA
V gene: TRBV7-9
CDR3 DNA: TGTGCCAGCAGCCGGGGGTTGAATGGAGAGACCCAGTACTTC
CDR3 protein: CASSRGLNGETQYF

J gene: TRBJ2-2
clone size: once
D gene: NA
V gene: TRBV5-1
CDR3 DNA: TGCGCCAGCAGCTTTCAGGGTGCGAACACCGGGGAGCTGTTTTTT
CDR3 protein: CASSFQGANTGELFF

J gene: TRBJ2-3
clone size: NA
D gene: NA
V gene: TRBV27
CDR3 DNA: TGTGCCAGCACCATCCATGGGGGGGATACGCAGTATTTT
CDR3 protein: CASTIHGGDTQYF

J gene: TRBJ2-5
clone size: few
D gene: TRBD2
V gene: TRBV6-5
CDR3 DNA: TGTGCCAGCAGTCGAAATAGCGGGGGGAGAGAGACCCAGTACTTC
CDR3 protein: CASSRNSGGRETQYF

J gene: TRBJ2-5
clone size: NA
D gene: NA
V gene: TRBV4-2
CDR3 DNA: TGTGCCAGCAGCCAAGACCGAGAGACCCAGTACTTC
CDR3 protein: CASSQDRETQYF

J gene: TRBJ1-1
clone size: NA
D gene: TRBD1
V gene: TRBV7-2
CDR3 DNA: TGTGCCAGCAGCGCTACAGGGGCGGCTGAAGCTTTCTTT
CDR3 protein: CASSATGAAEAFF

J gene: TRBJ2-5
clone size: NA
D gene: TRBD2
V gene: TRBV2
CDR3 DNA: TGTGCCAGCAGTCCCATAGCGGGGAGTCAAGAGACCCAGTACTTC
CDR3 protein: CASSPIAGSQETQYF

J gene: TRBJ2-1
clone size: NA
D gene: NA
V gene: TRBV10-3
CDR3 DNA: TGTGCCATCAGTGGGGACCGCGCGAATTTAAAGGAGCAGTTCTTC
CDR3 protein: CAISGDRANLKEQFF

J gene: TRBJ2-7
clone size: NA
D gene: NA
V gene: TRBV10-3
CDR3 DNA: TGTGCCAGCAGCCCAGCCGCCTACGAGCAGTACTTC
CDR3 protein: CASSPAAYEQYF

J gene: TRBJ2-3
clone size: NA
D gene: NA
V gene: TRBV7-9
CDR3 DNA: TGTGCCAGCAGCTTAGGGACGGCGGGAGATACGCAGTATTTT
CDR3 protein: CASSLGTAGDTQYF

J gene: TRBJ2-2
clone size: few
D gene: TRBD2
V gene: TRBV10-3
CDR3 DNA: TGTGCCACGGGGGGGAACACCGGGGAGCTGTTTTTT
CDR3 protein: CATGGNTGELFF

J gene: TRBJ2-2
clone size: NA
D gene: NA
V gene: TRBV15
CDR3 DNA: TGTGCCACCAGCAGAGATCTTGGGAGAGCCGGGGAGCTGTTTTTT
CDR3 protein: CATSRDLGRAGELFF

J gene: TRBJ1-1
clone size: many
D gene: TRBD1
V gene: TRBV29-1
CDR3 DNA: TGCAGCGTGGACGACAGGGGGCTGAACACTGAAGCTTTCTTT
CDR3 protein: CSVDDRGLNTEAFF

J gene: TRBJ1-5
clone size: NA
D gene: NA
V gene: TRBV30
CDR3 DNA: TGTGCCTGGAACCCGGGACCCGGCAATCAGCCCCAGCATTTT
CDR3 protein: CAWNPGPGNQPQHF

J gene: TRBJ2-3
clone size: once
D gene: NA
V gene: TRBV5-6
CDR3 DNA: TGTGCCAGCAGCGCAGGGACCAGAACAGATACGCAGTATTTT
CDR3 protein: CASSAGTRTDTQYF

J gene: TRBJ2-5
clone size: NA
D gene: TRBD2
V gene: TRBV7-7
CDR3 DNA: TGTGCCAGCAGCTCTAGCGGGGGGGCCCAGGAGACCCAGTACTTC
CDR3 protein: CASSSSGGAQETQYF

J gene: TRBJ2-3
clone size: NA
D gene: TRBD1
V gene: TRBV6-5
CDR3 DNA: TGTGCCAGCAGTCAGGGACAGGCGCAGTATTTT
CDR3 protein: CASSQGQAQYF

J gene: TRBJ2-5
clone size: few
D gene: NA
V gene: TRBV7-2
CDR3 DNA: TGTGCCAGCAGCTCCCAGACAGGATATGAAGAGACCCAGTACTTC
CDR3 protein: CASSSQTGYEETQYF

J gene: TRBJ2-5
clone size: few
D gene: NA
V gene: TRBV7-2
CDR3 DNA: TGTGCCAGCAGCTTAGGCGGCCTTAGATCCCAAGAGACCCAGTACTTC
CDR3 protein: CASSLGGLRSQETQYF

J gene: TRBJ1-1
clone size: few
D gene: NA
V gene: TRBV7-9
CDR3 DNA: TGTGCCAGCAGCTTACGTGTACCTGAAGCTTTCTTT
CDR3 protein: CASSLRVPEAFF

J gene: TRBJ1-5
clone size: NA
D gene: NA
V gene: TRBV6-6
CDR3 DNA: TGTGCCAGCAGTTACTCGGGCAGGACCGGCCCCCAGCATTTT
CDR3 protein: CASSYSGRTGPQHF

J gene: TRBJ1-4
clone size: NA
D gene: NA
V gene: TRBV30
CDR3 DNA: TGTGCCTGGAGCTTAGGGCAGGCTAATGAAAAACTGTTTTTT
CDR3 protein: CAWSLGQANEKLFF

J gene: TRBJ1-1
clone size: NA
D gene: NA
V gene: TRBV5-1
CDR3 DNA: TGCGCCAGCAGCTTGGGTGGTGACACTGAAGCTTTCTTT
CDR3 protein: CASSLGGDTEAFF

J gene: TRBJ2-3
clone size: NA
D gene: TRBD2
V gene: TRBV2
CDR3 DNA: TGTGCCAGCAGTGAAGACGGGAGGGATACGCAGTATTTT
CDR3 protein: CASSEDGRDTQYF

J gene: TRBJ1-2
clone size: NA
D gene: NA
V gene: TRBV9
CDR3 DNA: TGTGCCAGCAGCGTATCAACAAGCCCCTATGGCTACACCTTC
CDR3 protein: CASSVSTSPYGYTF

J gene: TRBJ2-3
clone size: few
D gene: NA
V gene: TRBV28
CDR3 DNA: TGTGCCAGCAGTCCACCAGCCCAACGCACAGATACGCAGTATTTT
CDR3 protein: CASSPPAQRTDTQYF

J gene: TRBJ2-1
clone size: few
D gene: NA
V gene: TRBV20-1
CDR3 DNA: TGCAGTGCCCGGAACAATGAGCAGTTCTTC
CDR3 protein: CSARNNEQFF

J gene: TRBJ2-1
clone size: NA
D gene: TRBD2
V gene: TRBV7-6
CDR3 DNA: TGTGCCAGCAGCAGACTAGCCGCTGAGCAGTTCTTC
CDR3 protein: CASSRLAAEQFF

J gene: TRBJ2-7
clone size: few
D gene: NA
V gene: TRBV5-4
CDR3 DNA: TGTGCCAGCAGCTTGGATTCCGAGCAGTACTTC
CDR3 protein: CASSLDSEQYF